The count of the clone carrying this T cell receptor (beta chain) is one. The record originates from a study of blood T cell repertoires in COVID-19. Measured with immunoSEQ multiplex PCR; TCRdb has only the in-frame clones, and not every one. The profile covers 300,000 to 450,000 clones, with around nine tenths appearing a single time and over 1% taken by the ten largest. Germline CDR1 is SGHNT and CDR2 is YENEEA. The V gene lost 5 bases and the J gene lost 7 bases, with 20 bases spanning the gap. The CDR3 is 16 amino acids. This chain links TRBV11-3 with TRBJ2-2; perhaps TRBD1 as D (6 bases). Sequencing was done on a sample of PBMCs or T cells enriched from blood (not recorded which). The origin of this receptor is a woman in her 30s who had been exposed to COVID-19. CDR3 in amino acids: CASSLQTGPFSGELFF. The CDR3 DNA follows: TGTGCCAGCAGCCTTCAGACAGGTCCCTTTAGCGGGGAGCTGTTTTTT.